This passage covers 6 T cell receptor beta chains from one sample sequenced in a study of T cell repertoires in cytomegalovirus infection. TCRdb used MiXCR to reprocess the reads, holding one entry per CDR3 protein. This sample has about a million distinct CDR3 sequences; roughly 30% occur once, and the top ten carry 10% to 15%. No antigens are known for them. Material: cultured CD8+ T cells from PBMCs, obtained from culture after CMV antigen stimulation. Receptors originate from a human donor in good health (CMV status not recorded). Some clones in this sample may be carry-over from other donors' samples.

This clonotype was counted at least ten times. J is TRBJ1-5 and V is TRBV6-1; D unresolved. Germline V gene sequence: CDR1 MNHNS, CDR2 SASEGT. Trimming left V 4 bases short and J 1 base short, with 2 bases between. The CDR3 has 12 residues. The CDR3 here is CASSGSNQPQHF. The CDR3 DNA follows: TGTGCCAGCAGTGGCAGCAATCAGCCCCAGCATTTT.

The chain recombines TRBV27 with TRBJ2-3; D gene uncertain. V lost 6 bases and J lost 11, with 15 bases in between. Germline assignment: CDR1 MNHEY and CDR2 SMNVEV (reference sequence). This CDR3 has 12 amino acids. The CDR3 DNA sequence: TGTGCCAGCAGCCCCGGGCCTTCGCTGCAGTATTTT. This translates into CASSPGPSLQYF.

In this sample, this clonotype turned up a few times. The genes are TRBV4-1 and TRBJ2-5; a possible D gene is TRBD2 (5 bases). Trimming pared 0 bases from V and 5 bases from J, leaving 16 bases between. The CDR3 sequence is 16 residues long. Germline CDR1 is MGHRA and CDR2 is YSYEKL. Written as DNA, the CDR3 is TGCGCCAGCAGCCAAGAGTTTCAACTAGGGCGGGAGACCCAGTACTTC. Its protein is CASSQEFQLGRETQYF.

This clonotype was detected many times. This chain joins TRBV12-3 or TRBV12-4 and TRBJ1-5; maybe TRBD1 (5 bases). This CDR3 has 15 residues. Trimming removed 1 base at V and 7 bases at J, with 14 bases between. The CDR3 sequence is CASSLGRPGIQPQHF. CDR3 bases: TGTGCCAGCAGTTTAGGGAGGCCAGGGATCCAGCCCCAGCATTTT.

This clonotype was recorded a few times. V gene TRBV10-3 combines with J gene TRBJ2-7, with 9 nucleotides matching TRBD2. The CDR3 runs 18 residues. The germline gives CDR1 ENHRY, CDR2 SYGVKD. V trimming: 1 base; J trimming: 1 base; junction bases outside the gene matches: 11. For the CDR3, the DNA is TGTGCCATCAGTGAGTGGGCCTTAGCGGGGGTTGAATCCTACGAGCAGTACGTC. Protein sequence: CAISEWALAGVESYEQYV.

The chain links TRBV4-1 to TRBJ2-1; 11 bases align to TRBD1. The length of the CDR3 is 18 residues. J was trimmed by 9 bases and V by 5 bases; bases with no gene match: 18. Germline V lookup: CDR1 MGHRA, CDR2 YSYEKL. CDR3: CASSKVVLRDRGWIEQFF. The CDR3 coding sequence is TGCGCCAGCAGCAAAGTAGTACTCCGGGACAGGGGGTGGATTGAGCAGTTCTTC.